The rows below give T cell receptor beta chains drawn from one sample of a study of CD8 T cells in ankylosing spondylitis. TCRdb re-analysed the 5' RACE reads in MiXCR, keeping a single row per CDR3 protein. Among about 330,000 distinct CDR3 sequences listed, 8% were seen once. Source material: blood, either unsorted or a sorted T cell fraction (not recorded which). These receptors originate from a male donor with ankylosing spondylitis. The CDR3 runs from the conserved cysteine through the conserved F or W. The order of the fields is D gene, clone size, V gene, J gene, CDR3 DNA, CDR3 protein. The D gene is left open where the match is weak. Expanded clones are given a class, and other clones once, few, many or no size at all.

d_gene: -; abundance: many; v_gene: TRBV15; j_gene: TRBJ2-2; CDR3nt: TGTGCCACCAGCAGAGAGGCCTCACCACCGCCGGAGCTGTTTTTT; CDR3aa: CATSREASPPPELFF
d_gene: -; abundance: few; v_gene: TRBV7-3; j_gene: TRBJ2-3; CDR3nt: TGTGCCAGCAGCTTAACGGGACGCACCACAGATACGCAGTATTTT; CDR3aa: CASSLTGRTTDTQYF
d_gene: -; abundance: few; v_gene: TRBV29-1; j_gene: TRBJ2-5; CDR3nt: TGCAGCGTTGGAGTAGGGCAGACCAGGGAGACCCAGTACTTC; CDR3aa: CSVGVGQTRETQYF
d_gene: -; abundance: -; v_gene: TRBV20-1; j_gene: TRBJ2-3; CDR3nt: TGCAGTGCTAGGGTTACAGGAGGAGATACGCAGTATTTT; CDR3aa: CSARVTGGDTQYF
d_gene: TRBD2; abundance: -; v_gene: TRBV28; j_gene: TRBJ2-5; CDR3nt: TGTGCCAGCAGGAGAGAGACGGGAGGGGAGACCCAGTACTTC; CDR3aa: CASRRETGGETQYF
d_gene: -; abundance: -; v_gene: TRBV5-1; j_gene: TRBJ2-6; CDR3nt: TGCGCCAGCAGCTTGGGGTTCGATTCTGGGGCCAACGTCCTGACTTTC; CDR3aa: CASSLGFDSGANVLTF
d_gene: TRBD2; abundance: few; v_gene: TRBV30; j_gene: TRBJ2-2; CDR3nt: TGTGCCTGGAGTGGGGGGACTAGCGGGATCAGGACCGGGGAGCTGTTTTTT; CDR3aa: CAWSGGTSGIRTGELFF
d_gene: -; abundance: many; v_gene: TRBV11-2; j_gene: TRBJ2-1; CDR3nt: TGTGCCAGCAGGCCACTATTAGGTCGTCAGTTTGGTGAGCAGTTCTTC; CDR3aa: CASRPLLGRQFGEQFF
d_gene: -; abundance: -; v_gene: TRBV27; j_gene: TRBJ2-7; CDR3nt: TGTGCCAGCAGTTTATTGAACTCCTACGAGCAGTACTTC; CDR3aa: CASSLLNSYEQYF
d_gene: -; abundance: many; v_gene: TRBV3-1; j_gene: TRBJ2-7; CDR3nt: TGTGCCAGCAGCCAAGATCCCGGTTCCTACGAGCAGTACTTC; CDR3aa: CASSQDPGSYEQYF
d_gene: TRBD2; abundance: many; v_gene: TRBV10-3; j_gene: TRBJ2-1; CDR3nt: TGTGCCATCTGTTGTCCCGGGAGGGCCAGTGAGCAGTTCTTC; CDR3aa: CAICCPGRASEQFF
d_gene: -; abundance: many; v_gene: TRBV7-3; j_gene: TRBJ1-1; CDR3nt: TGTGCCAGCAGCTTAAATCCCGGGGGGATTGGAGCTTTCTTT; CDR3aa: CASSLNPGGIGAFF
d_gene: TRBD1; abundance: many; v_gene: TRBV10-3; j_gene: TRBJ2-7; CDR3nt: TGTGCCATCAGTGAGGGGGGACAGGACATCTACGAGCAGTACTTC; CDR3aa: CAISEGGQDIYEQYF
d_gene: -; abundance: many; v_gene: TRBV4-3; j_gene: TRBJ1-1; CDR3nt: TGCGCCAGCAGCCAAGACCCCGGAGAGTTGAGGGCCGCTGAAGCTTTCTTT; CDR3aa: CASSQDPGELRAAEAFF
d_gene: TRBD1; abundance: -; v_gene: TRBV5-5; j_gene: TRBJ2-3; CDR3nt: TGTGCCAGCAGCTCCCGTCCAGGGGGAAACACAGATACGCAGTATTTT; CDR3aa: CASSSRPGGNTDTQYF
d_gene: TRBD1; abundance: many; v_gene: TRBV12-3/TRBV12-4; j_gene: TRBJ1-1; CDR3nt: TGTGCCAGCAGGGGACAGGGGGGGGGTGAAGCTTTCTTT; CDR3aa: CASRGQGGGEAFF
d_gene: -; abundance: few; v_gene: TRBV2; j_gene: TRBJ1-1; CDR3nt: TGTGCCAGCAGTGTTTCAAGTATGAACACTGAAGCTTTCTTT; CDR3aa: CASSVSSMNTEAFF
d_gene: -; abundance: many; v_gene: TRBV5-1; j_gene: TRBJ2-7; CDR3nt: TGCGCCAGCAGCGGGGGGCGCTACGAGCAGTACTTC; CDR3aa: CASSGGRYEQYF
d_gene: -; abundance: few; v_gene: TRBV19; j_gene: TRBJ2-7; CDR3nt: TGTGCCAGTAGTATCGGGACCGAGCTTGGCTGGGAGCAGTACTTC; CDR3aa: CASSIGTELGWEQYF
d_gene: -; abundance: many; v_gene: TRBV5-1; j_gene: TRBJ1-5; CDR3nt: TGCGCCAGCAGCATGGTACAGGGTTACCAGCCCCAGCATTTT; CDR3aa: CASSMVQGYQPQHF
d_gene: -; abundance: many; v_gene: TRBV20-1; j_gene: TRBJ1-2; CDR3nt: TGCAGTGCTAGGGGGGGCGGCTACACCTTC; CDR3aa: CSARGGGYTF
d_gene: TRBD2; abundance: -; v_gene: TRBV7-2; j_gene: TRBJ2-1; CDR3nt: TGTGCCAGCAGACCTAGCGGGGTTATAGACAATGAGCAGTTCTTC; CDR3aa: CASRPSGVIDNEQFF
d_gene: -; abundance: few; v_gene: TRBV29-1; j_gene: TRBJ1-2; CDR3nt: TGCAGCGCTACCATTCGTCTCGGGACTTATGGCTACACCTTC; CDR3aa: CSATIRLGTYGYTF
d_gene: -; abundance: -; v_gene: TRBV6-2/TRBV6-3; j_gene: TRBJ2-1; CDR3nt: TGTGCCAGCAGTCTCGGGACCAAATACTACAATGAGCAGTTCTTC; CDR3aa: CASSLGTKYYNEQFF
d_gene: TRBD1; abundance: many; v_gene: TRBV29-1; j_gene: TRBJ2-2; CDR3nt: TGCAGCGCCCCGGGACAGGGGGCCGGGGAGCTGTTTTTT; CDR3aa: CSAPGQGAGELFF
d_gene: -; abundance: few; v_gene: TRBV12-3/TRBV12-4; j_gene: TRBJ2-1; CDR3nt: TGTGCCAGCAGCCCCGTGTACACCTACAATGAGCAGTTCTTC; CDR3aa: CASSPVYTYNEQFF
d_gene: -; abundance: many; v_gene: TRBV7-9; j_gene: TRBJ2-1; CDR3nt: TGTGCCAGCAGCTCTACGGATTATTACAATGAGCAGTTCTTC; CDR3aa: CASSSTDYYNEQFF
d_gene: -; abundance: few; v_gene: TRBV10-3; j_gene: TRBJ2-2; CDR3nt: TGTGCCATCAGGCTGGGAACGGCGAACACCGGGGAGCTGTTTTTT; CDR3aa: CAIRLGTANTGELFF
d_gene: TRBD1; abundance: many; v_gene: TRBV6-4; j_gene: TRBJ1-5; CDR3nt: TGTGCCAGCAGTGACCCGGGACAGGGGGATTGGGGCAATCAGCCCCAGCATTTT; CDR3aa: CASSDPGQGDWGNQPQHF
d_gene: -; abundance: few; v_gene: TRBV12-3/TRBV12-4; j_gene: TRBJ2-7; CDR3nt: TGTGCCAGCAGTTTTATGCTAGCGAGCTACGAGCAGTACTTC; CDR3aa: CASSFMLASYEQYF
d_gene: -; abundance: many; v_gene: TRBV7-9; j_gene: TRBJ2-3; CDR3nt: TGTGCCAGCAGTCTCCCCGGGGGCACAGATACGCAGTATTTT; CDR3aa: CASSLPGGTDTQYF
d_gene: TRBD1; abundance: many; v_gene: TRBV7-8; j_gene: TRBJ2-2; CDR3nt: TGTGCCAGCAGTCCAAAGGGGGCTAACACCGGGGAGCTGTTTTTT; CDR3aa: CASSPKGANTGELFF
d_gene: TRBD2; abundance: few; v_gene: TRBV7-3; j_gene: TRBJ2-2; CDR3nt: TGTGCCAGCAGCGTCACTAGCGTCGGGGAGCTGTTTTTT; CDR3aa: CASSVTSVGELFF
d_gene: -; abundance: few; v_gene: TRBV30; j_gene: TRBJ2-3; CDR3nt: TGTGCCTGGAGGCACACTTTCACAGATACGCAGTATTTT; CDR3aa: CAWRHTFTDTQYF
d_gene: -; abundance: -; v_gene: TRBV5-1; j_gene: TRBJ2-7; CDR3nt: TGCGCCAGCAGCCAAGAACAGTTACTAAGCTACGAGCAGTACTTC; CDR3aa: CASSQEQLLSYEQYF